This TCR beta chain comes out of a study of beta chain features in type 1 diabetes. Overall study findings and caveats: In these data, an HLA type influence on TCRB rearrangement remained unresolved. Moderate yet significant TCRB CDR3 shortening was seen in Type 1 diabetes patients in all four CD4+ subsets.

One heparinised draw, averaging roughly 0.12 L, was taken per donor. This clone was counted between two and nine times. Antigen specificity is unknown. Expressed TCRB transcripts were sequenced because the isolated RNA had all been reverse transcribed beforehand. Produced via immunoSEQ multiplex PCR; TCRdb's table is partial and in-frame only. The table lists about 160,000 clones, about 9% of them singletons. This CDR3 has 13 residues. The V end was cut by 6 bases, the J end by 7 bases, with 15 bases between. Germline-derived CDR1 and CDR2 are MNHEY and SVGAGI. The chain carries TRBV6-5 and TRBJ1-2; D not certain. The TCR sequence derives from a woman between 18 and 29 years old with type 1 diabetes. The sequenced material came from central memory CD4+ T cells from blood. The CDR3 reads CASSPVSSGGYTF. The CDR3 DNA follows: TGTGCCAGCAGCCCGGTTTCCTCAGGTGGCTACACCTTC.